The rows below give T cell receptor beta chains drawn from one sample of a study of HIV-infected patients and healthy controls. TCRdb re-called the 5' RACE reads with MiXCR, one entry per CDR3 protein. The sample holds 3,500 to 5,500 distinct CDR3 sequences, roughly 7.4% seen once. The specimen comprised blood, sampled before antiretroviral therapy. These receptors originate from an adult with HIV infection. The CDR3 runs from the conserved cysteine through the conserved F or W. Fields, in order: V gene, D gene, J gene, clone size, CDR3 DNA, CDR3 protein. D genes are given only for firm matches. Rows give clone size only sometimes, using once, few, many, or a class for an expanded clone.

TRBV7-8,TRBD1,TRBJ2-7,NA,TGTGCCAGCAGCCTACCCCTCGGACAGGGGGGAACCTACGAGCAGTACTTC,CASSLPLGQGGTYEQYF
TRBV12-3/TRBV12-4,NA,TRBJ1-2,NA,TGTGCCAGCAGCTTTTCGACAGCTGCCGTCTATGGCTACACCTTC,CASSFSTAAVYGYTF
TRBV6-2/TRBV6-3,TRBD1,TRBJ1-1,few,TGTGCCAGCAGTTACTCGACAGGGGGCCTTGAAGCTTTCTTT,CASSYSTGGLEAFF
TRBV15,NA,TRBJ1-1,medium-sized,TGTGCCACCGGACAGATATTGAACACTGAAGCTTTCTTT,CATGQILNTEAFF
TRBV3-1,TRBD1,TRBJ2-5,many,TGTGCCAGCAGATTAGGACAGGCGTTGACCCAGTACTTC,CASRLGQALTQYF
TRBV19,NA,TRBJ2-7,NA,TGTGCCAGTACCAATGACGGGTACGAGCAGTACTTC,CASTNDGYEQYF
TRBV5-6,NA,TRBJ1-6,many,TGTGCCAGCAGCCGTTCGGAGGGCCCGCTCCTCCACTTT,CASSRSEGPLLHF
TRBV6-6,TRBD1,TRBJ2-5,medium-sized,TGTGCCAGCAGTCTTCGACAGGGCGAAGAGACCCAGTACTTC,CASSLRQGEETQYF
TRBV9,NA,TRBJ2-2,NA,TGTGCCAGCAGCGTAGTAGCGGAGGTTAACACCGGGGAGCTGTTTTTT,CASSVVAEVNTGELFF
TRBV12-3/TRBV12-4,NA,TRBJ1-1,many,TGTGCCAGCAGGAACTTCTCGTTTGTAGGGAGAACTGAAGCTTTCTTT,CASRNFSFVGRTEAFF
TRBV6-5,NA,TRBJ1-1,medium-sized,TGTGCCAGCAGTTACTCCCCTTTGAGGGACTCAGAGTCGAACACTGAAGCTTTCTTT,CASSYSPLRDSESNTEAFF
TRBV27,TRBD2,TRBJ2-1,many,TGTGCCAGCAGTTTTCCTAGCGGAGGGACCCCTGGTGAGCAGTTCTTC,CASSFPSGGTPGEQFF
TRBV30,NA,TRBJ2-1,NA,TGTGCCTGGAGTTTTACGCCCGGGACTCCAAGCTCCTACAATGAGCAGTTCTTC,CAWSFTPGTPSSYNEQFF
TRBV30,NA,TRBJ1-6,medium-sized,TGTGCCTGGGATTCGGGAAATGGGGATTCACCCCTCCACTTT,CAWDSGNGDSPLHF
TRBV6-5,NA,TRBJ1-1,many,TGTGCCAGCAGTCCACGGGGGGGACTGAACACTGAAGCTTTCTTT,CASSPRGGLNTEAFF
TRBV5-5,TRBD1,TRBJ1-2,large,TGTGCCAGCAGCTACCGGGACAGCCCTTACTATGGCTACACCTTC,CASSYRDSPYYGYTF
TRBV10-3,TRBD1,TRBJ1-5,NA,TGTGCCATCAGTGATGGGGACAGGGGAGGCAATCAGCCCCAGCATTTT,CAISDGDRGGNQPQHF
TRBV5-1,TRBD1,TRBJ2-7,many,TGCGCCAGCAACCCCAAGACAGGGGGCTCCAGCTACGAGCAGTACTTC,CASNPKTGGSSYEQYF
TRBV6-6,NA,TRBJ1-2,medium-sized,TGTGCCAGCAATCAGAGGGACTATGGCTACACCTTC,CASNQRDYGYTF
TRBV9,TRBD2,TRBJ2-7,medium-sized,TGTGCCAGCAGCGTAGGGCTAGCGGGAGGTTACGAGCAGTACTTC,CASSVGLAGGYEQYF
TRBV6-5,TRBD1,TRBJ2-3,medium-sized,TGTGCCAGCAGCTCCGGGACAGGAGACACAGATACGCAGTATTTT,CASSSGTGDTDTQYF
TRBV7-2,NA,TRBJ1-1,many,TGTGCCAGCAGCTTTGACCTCGACACTGAAGCTTTCTTT,CASSFDLDTEAFF
TRBV28,NA,TRBJ2-7,medium-sized,TGTGCCAGCAGTTTGGACCGGGACACCCCTTGGTTC,CASSLDRDTPWF
TRBV7-9,NA,TRBJ1-2,medium-sized,TGTGCCAGCAGCCCCTGGGGGAAGGGGATGGACTATGGCTACACCTTC,CASSPWGKGMDYGYTF
TRBV7-3,TRBD1,TRBJ1-5,many,TGTGCCAGCAGCTCACGCGGGGACAGGGTTATCTCAATTATGTCTCAGCCCCAGCATTTT,CASSSRGDRVISIMSQPQHF
TRBV6-5,NA,TRBJ2-7,NA,TGTGCCAGCAGCCTGACGGACCGGTCTGTTGAGCAGTACTTC,CASSLTDRSVEQYF